This T cell receptor beta chain came from a study of T cell responses to AZD1222 COVID-19 vaccine. Notes on the study in general: Vaccination with two AZD1222 doses was followed by a rise in Spike-specific TCR breadth and depth. Repertoires were obtained solely post-peak T cell response. The study identified only five to seven AZD1222 recipients as seropositive at baseline. Clonal diversity may have been underestimated in mostly white British donors.

The data were produced by immunoSEQ multiplex PCR, yet TCRdb's version contains in-frame clones alone and is incomplete. The table records more than 85,000 clones, approximately 90% of them present only once. A note on this clone: Its antigen is unknown.

The CDR3 is 13 residues long. Germline CDR1 and CDR2: MNHGY and SAAAGT. Trimming took off 4 bases at V and 4 bases at J, with 8 bases between the two ends. Sequences were derived from peripheral blood, sampled on day 0 of AZD1222 vaccination. This rearrangement joins TRBV6-8 to TRBJ1-5; unclear D gene. This receptor was identified in an adult in good health. CDR3 DNA sequence: TGTGCCAGCAGTTTCCGGGGAAATCAGCCCCAGCATTTT. Amino acid sequence: CASSFRGNQPQHF.